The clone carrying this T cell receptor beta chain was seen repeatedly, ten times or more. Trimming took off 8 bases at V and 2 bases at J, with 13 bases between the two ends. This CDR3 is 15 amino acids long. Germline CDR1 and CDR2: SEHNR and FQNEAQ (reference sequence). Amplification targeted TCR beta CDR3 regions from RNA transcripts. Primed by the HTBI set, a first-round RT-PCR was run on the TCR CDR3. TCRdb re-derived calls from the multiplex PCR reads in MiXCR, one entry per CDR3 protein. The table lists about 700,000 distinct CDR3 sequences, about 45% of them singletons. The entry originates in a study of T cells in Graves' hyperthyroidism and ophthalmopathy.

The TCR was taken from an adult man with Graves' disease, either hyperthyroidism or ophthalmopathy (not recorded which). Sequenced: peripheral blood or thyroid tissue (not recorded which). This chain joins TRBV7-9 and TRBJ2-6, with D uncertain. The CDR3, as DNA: TGTGCCAGCGGAGAATGGGCTACTGGGGCCAACGTCCTGACTTTC. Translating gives CASGEWATGANVLTF.